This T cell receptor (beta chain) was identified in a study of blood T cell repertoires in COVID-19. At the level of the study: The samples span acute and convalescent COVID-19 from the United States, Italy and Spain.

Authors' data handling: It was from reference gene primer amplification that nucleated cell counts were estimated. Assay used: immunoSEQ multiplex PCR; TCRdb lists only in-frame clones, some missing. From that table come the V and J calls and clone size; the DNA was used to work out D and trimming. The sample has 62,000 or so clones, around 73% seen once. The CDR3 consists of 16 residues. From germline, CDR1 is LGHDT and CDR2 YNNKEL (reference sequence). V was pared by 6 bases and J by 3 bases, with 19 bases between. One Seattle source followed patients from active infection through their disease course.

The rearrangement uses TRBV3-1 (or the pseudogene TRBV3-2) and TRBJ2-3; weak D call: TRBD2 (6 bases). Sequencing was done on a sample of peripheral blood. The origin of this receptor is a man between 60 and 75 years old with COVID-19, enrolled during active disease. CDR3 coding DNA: TGTGCCAGCAGGGGACCGTCTAGGGCGGGGACAGATACGCAGTATTTT. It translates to CASRGPSRAGTDTQYF.